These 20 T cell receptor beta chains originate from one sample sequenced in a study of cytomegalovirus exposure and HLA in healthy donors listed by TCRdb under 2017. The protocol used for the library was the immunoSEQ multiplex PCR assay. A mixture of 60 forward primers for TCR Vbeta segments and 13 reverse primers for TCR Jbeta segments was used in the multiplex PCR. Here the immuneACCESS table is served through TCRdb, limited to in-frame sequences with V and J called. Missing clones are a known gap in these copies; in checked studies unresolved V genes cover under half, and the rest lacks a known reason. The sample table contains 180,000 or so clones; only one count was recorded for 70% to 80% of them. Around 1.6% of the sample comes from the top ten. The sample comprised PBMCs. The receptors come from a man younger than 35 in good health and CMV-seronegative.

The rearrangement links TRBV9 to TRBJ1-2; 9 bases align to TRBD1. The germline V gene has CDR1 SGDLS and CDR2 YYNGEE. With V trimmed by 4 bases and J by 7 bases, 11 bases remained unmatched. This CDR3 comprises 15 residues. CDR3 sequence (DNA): TGTGCCAGCAGCCCCCGGGGACAGGGTAATGCTGGCTACACCTTC. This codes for CASSPRGQGNAGYTF.

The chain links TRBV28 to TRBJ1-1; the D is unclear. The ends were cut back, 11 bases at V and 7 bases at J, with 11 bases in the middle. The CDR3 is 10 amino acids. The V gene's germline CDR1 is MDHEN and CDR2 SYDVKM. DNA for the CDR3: TGTGCCTCATCAGACTATGAAGCTTTCTTT. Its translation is CASSDYEAFF.

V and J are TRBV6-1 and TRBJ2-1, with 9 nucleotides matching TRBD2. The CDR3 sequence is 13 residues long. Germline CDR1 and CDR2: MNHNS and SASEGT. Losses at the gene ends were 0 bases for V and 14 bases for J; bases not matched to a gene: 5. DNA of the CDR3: TGTGCCAGCAGTGAAGCTAGCGGGGGCAAAAAGTTCTTC. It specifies CASSEASGGKKFF.

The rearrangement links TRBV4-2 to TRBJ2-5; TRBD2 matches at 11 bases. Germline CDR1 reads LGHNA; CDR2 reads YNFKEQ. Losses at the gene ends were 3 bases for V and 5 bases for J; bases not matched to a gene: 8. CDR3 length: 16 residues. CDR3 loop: CASSQFSGRAVETQYF. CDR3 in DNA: TGTGCCAGCAGCCAGTTTAGCGGGAGGGCGGTTGAGACCCAGTACTTC.

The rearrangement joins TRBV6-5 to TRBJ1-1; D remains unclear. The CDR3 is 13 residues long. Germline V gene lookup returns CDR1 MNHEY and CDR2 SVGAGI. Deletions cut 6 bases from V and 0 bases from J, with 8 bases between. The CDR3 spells CASRLTVNTEAFF. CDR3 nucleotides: TGTGCCAGCAGACTTACAGTGAACACTGAAGCTTTCTTT.

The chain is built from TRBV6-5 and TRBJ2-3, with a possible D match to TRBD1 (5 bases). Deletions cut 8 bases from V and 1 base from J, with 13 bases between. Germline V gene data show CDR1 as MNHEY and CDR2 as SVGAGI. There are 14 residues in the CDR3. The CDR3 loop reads CASCQGTGTDTQYF. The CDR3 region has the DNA TGTGCCAGCTGCCAGGGAACGGGCACAGATACGCAGTATTTT.

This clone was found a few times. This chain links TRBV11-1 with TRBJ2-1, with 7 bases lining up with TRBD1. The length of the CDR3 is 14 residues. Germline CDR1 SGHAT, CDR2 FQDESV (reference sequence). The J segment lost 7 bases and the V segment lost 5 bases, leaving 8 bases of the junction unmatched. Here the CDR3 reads CASSREGAGNEQFF. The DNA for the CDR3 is TGTGCCAGCAGCCGAGAGGGGGCAGGGAATGAGCAGTTCTTC.

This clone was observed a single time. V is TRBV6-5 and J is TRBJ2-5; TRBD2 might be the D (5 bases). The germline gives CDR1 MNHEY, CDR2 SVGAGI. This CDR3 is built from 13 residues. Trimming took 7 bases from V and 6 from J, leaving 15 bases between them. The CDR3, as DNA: TGTGCCAGCACTCCCGGGGTCGGACAGACCCAGTACTTC. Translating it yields CASTPGVGQTQYF.

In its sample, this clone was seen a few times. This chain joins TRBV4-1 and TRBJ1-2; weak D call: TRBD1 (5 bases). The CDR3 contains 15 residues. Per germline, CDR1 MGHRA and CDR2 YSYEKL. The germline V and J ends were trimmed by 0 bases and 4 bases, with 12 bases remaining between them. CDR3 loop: CASSQDWGVGYGYTF. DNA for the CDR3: TGCGCCAGCAGCCAAGATTGGGGGGTCGGCTATGGCTACACCTTC.

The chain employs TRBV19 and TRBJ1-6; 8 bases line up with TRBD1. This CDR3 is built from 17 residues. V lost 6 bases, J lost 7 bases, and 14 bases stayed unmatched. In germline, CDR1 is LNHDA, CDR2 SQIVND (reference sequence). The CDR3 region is CASRTGQALLGNSPLHF. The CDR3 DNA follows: TGTGCCAGTAGAACGGGACAGGCGCTGTTGGGAAATTCACCCCTCCACTTT.

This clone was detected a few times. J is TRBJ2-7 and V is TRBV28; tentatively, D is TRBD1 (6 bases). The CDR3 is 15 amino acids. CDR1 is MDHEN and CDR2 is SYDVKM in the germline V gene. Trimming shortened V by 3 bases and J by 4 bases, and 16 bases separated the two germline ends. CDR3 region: CASSFTRGYLYEQYF. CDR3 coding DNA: TGTGCCAGCAGTTTTACCAGGGGATATTTGTACGAGCAGTACTTC.

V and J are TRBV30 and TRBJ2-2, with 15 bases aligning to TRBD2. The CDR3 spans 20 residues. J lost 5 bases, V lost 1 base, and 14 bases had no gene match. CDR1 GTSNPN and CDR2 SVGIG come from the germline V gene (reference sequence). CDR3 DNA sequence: TGTGCCTGGAGTGCCATCCTATGGACTAGCGGGAGGGCGGGAACCGGGGAGCTGTTTTTT. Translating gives CAWSAILWTSGRAGTGELFF.

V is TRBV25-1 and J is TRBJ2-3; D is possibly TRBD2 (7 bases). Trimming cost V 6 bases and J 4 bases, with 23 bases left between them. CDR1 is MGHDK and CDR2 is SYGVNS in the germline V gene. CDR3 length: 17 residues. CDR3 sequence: CASRGRRGAFGSDTQYF. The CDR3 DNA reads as TGTGCCAGCAGGGGGCGCCGGGGGGCTTTTGGCTCAGATACGCAGTATTTT.

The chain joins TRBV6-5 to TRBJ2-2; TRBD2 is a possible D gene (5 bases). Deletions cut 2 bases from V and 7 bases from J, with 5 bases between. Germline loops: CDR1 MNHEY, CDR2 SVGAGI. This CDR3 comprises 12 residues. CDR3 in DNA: TGTGCCAGCAGTTACGAGGGCGGGGAGCTGTTTTTT. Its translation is CASSYEGGELFF.

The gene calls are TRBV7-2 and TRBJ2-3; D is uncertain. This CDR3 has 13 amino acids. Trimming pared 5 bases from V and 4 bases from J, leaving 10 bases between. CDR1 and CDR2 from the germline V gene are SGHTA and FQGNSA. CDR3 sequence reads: CASSVFQADTQYF. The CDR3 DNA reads TGTGCCAGCAGCGTCTTCCAGGCAGATACGCAGTATTTT.

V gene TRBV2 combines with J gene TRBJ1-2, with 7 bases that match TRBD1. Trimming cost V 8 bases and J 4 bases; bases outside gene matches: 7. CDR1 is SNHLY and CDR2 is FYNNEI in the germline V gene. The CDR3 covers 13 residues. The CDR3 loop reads CASRQGDGYGYTF. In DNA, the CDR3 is TGTGCCAGCCGCCAGGGGGACGGCTATGGCTACACCTTC.

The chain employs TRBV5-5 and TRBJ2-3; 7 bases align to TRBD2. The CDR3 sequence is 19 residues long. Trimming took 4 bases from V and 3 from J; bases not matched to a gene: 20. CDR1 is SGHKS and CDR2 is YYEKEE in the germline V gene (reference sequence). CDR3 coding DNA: TGTGCCAGCAGCCCCTCGGCCCTACTCGGCGGGAGTGAAACAGATACGCAGTATTTT. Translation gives CASSPSALLGGSETDTQYF.

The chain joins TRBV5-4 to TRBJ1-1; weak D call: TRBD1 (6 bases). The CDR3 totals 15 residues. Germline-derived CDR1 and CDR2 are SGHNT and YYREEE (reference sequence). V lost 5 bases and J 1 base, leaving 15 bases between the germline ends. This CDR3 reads CASSSEQGTNTEAFF. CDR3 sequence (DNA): TGTGCCAGCAGTTCGGAACAGGGAACGAACACTGAAGCTTTCTTT. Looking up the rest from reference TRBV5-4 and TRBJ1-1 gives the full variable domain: ETGVTQSPTHLIKTRGQQVTLRCSSQSGHNTVSWYQQALGQGPQFIFQYYREEENGRGNFPPRFSGLQFPNYSSELNVNALELDDSALYLCASSSEQGTNTEAFFGQGTRLTVV.

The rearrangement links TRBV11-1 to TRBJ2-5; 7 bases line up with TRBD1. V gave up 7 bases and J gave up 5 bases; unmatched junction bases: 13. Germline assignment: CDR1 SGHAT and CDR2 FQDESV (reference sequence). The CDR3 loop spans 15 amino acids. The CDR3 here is CASTPMNRGTETQYF. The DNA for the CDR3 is TGTGCCAGCACACCGATGAACAGGGGAACGGAGACCCAGTACTTC.

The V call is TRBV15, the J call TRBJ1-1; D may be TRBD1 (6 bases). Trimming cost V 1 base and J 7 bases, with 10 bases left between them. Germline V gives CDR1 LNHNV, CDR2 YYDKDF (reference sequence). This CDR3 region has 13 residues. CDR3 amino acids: CATSRVVGGEAFF. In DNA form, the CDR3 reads TGTGCCACCAGCAGAGTTGTAGGGGGTGAAGCTTTCTTT.